Listed below are T cell receptor beta chains from one sample, sequenced in a study of cytomegalovirus exposure and HLA in healthy donors. The method was immunoSEQ multiplex PCR; TCRdb's version includes in-frame clones alone and lacks a portion of them. The sample includes about 200,000 clones, 80% to 90% seen only once; the top ten take 2.9%. Material for sequencing was PBMCs. These TCRs come from a man aged 25 to 40 in good health and CMV-seronegative. CDR3s include the opening cysteine and the closing phenylalanine or tryptophan.

TRBJ1-2 | TRBV2 | CASTAGDRPGYGYGYTF
TRBJ2-7 | TRBV10-3 | CAISESRGSEQYF
TRBJ1-4 | TRBV10-3 | CATGTLSTNEKLFF
TRBJ2-1 | TRBV4-1 | CASSLRQERNEQFF
TRBJ1-3 | TRBV5-1 | CASSSGQASGNTIYF
TRBJ1-4 | TRBV5-6 | CASSLWMAGGSEKLFF
TRBJ1-1 | TRBV19 | CASSISSEGRTEAFF
TRBJ1-2 | TRBV6-5 | CASSYGAASYGYTF
TRBJ2-7 | TRBV7-9 | CASSLNDRGFYEQYF
TRBJ1-4 | TRBV19 | CASSTLGGAFEKLFF
TRBJ2-5 | TRBV11-3 | CASSLSSGTLQETQYF